This T cell receptor (beta chain) was sequenced for a study of cytomegalovirus exposure and HLA in healthy donors. Overall study findings and caveats: It was reportedly the case that the classifier diagnosed cytomegalovirus status with high specificity and sensitivity. With later analysis, a missense DCLRE1C variant became linked to TCR beta V- and J-gene trimming.

Healthy bone marrow donors made up the cohort. Despite likely unrecorded immune exposures, the donors were nominally healthy at the time of sampling. Note on this clone: Its matching antigen is unknown.

Between the trimmed V and J ends, which lost 4 bases and 0 bases, there was a span of 4 bases. This CDR3 contains 11 residues. Per the germline V gene, CDR1 is SQVTM and CDR2 is ANQGSEA. Both 60 Vbeta primers and 13 Jbeta primers went into the PCR. Libraries were prepared by immunoSEQ multiplex PCR; TCRdb keeps only in-frame clonotypes and omits some of them. The sample holds more than 150,000 clones, over 70% seen once. The receptor's source is a young man in good health and CMV-seronegative. The chain is built from TRBV29-1 and TRBJ2-7; D ambiguous. Sequencing used PBMCs. CDR3 protein: CSVGGSYEQYF. The CDR3 nucleotides are TGCAGCGTTGGCGGCTCCTACGAGCAGTACTTC.